This T cell receptor (beta chain) was retrieved from a study of T cells in Graves' hyperthyroidism and ophthalmopathy. The CDR3 loop spans 13 amino acids. Germline CDR1 and CDR2: MNHNS and SASEGT. Trimming at V came to 7 bases and at J to 4 bases, leaving 6 bases not matched to a gene. RNA transcripts yielded amplified TCR beta CDR3 regions. HTBI primers were the set used in a first-round RT-PCR of the TCR CDR3. One entry per CDR3 protein, called by TCRdb with MiXCR from the multiplex PCR reads. The profile shows a few hundred thousand distinct CDR3 sequences, roughly a sixth of them singletons. Fresh peripheral blood, approximately 10 ml, was the source of the PBMCs.

The genes are TRBV6-1 and TRBJ2-7; the match to TRBD2 covers 8 bases. The sequenced sample was blood. The TCR comes from a woman between 25 and 40 years old with Graves' ophthalmopathy. The CDR3, as DNA: TGTGCCAGCACACTAGCGGACCATTACGAGCAGTACTTC. Its translation: CASTLADHYEQYF.